This T cell receptor (beta chain) was recovered during a study of T cells expressing NK-cell markers. Regarding the study as a whole: Four donors likewise had their CD3+CD56-NKG2C+ fraction led by these clonotypes.

Reprocessing the 5' RACE reads, TCRdb reports a single entry for every CDR3 protein and omits DNA. This sample's table has about 410,000 distinct CDR3 sequences. Note on this clonotype: The antigen is unknown.

The CDR3 extends over 16 amino acids. Germline V lookup: CDR1 SEHNR, CDR2 FQNEAQ (reference sequence). The TCR comes from a woman aged 50 to 60 in good health. Material: blood T cells: a sorted CD56 or NKG2C T cell subset, CD4+ or CD8+ T cells, or bulk PBMC T cells (not recorded which). The J gene is TRBJ2-2, the V gene TRBV7-9. CDR3 region: CASSSTRAYGTGELFF.